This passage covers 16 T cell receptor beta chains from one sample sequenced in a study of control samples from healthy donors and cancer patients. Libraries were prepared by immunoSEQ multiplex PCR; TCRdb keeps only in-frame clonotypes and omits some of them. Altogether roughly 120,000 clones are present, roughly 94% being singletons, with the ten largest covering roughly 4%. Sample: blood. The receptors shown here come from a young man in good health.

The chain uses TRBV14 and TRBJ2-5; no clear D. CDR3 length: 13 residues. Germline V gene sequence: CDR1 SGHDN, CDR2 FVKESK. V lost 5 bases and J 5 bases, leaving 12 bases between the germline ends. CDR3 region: CASSADFGETQYF. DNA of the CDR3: TGTGCCAGCAGCGCCGATTTTGGGGAGACCCAGTACTTC.

This CDR3 is CASSRWAGPQDTQYF. As DNA, the CDR3 is TGTGCCAGCAGCCGTTGGGCAGGCCCCCAAGATACGCAGTATTTT. The chain recombines TRBV7-9 with TRBJ2-3, with D unclear. Germline V gene sequence: CDR1 SEHNR, CDR2 FQNEAQ (reference sequence). The V gene lost 5 bases and the J gene lost 5 bases, with 17 bases spanning the gap. The CDR3 sequence is 15 residues long.

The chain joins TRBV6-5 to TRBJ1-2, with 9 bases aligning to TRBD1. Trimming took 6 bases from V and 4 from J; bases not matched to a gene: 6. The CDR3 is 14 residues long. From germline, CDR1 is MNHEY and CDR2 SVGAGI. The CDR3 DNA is TGTGCCAGCAGAAGCCGGGACAGGGCCTATGGCTACACCTTC. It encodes CASRSRDRAYGYTF.

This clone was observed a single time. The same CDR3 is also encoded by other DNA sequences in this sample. CDR3 bases: TGTGCCAGCAGTTCTAATGAAAAACTGTTTTTT. Its translation: CASSSNEKLFF. The chain combines TRBV12-3 or TRBV12-4 with TRBJ1-4; no reliable D call. This CDR3 has 11 residues. Trimming took 4 bases from V and 3 from J, leaving 0 bases between them.

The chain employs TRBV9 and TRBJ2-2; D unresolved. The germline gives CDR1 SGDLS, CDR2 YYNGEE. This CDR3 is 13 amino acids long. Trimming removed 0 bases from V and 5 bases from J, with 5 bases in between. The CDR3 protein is CASSVVGTGELFF. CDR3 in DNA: TGTGCCAGCAGCGTAGTTGGGACCGGGGAGCTGTTTTTT.

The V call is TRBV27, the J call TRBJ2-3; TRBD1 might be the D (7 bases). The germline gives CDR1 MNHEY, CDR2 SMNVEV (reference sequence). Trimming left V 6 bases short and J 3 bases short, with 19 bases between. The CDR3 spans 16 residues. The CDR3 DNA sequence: TGTGCCAGCAGAAAAAGGCCTCAGGGGGGTACAGATACGCAGTATTTT. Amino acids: CASRKRPQGGTDTQYF.

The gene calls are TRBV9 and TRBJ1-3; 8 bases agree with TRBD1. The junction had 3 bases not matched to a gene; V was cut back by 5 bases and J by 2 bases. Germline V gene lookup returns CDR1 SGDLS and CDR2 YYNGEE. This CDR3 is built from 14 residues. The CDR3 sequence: CASSIQGAGNTIYF. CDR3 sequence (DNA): TGTGCCAGCAGTATACAGGGGGCTGGAAACACCATATATTTT.

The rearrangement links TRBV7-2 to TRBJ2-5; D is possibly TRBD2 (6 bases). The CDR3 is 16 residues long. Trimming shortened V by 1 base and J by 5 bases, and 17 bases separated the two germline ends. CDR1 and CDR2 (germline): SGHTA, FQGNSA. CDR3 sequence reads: CASSLGAGRRGETQYF. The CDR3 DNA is TGTGCCAGCAGCTTAGGGGCGGGGAGGAGAGGGGAGACCCAGTACTTC.

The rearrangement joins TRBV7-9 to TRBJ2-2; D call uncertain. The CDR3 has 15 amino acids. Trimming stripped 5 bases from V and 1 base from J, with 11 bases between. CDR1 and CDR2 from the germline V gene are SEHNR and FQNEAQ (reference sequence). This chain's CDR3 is CASSLSMGNTGELFF. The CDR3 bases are TGTGCCAGCAGCCTATCTATGGGGAACACCGGGGAGCTGTTTTTT.

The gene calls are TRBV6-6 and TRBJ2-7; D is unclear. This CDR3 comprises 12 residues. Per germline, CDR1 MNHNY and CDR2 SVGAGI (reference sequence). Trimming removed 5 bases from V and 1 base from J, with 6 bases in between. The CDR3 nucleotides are TGTGCCAGCAGTAGGTCTTCCTACGAGCAGTACTTC. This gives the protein CASSRSSYEQYF.

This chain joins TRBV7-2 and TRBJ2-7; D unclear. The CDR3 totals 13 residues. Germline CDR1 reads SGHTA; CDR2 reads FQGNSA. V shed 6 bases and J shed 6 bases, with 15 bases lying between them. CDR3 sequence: CASRPLNDLEQYF. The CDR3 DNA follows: TGTGCCAGCAGACCCTTGAATGATCTCGAGCAGTACTTC.

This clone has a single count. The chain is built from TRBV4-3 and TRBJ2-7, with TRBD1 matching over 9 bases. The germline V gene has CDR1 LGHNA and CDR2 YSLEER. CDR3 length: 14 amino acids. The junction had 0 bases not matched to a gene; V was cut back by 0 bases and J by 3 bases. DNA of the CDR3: TGCGCCAGCAGCCAAGAGACAGGGGGCTACGAGCAGTACTTC. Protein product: CASSQETGGYEQYF.

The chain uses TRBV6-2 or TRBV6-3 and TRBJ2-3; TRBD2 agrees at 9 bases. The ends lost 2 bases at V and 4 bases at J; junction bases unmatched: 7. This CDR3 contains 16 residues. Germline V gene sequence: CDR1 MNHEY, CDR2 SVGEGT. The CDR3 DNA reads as TGTGCCAGCAGTTACCGGAGCGGGGGGATGTCAGATACGCAGTATTTT. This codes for CASSYRSGGMSDTQYF.

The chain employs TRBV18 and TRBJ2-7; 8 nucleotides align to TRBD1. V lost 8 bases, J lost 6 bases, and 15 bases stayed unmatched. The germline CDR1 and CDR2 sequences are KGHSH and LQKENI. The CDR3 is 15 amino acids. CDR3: CASRSSGQGLGEQYF. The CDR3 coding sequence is TGTGCCAGCCGCTCGAGTGGACAGGGTTTGGGCGAGCAGTACTTC. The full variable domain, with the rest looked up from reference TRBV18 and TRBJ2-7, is NAGVMQNPRHLVRRRGQEARLRCSPMKGHSHVYWYRQLPEEGLKFMVYLQKENIIDESGMPKERFSAEFPKEGPSILRIQQVVRGDSAAYFCASRSSGQGLGEQYFGPGTRLTVT.

CDR3 sequence (DNA): TGTGCCAGTAGTAAGGGGGGCAGCCGGACGCGCACAGATACGCAGTATTTT. It encodes CASSKGGSRTRTDTQYF. The chain carries TRBV19 and TRBJ2-3; the D gene could be TRBD1 or TRBD2 (6 bases each). Germline V gene lookup returns CDR1 LNHDA and CDR2 SQIVND (reference sequence). The CDR3 extends over 17 amino acids. The ends were cut back, 4 bases at V and 1 base at J, with 18 bases in the middle. Complete variable domain (other parts from reference TRBV19 and TRBJ2-3): DGGITQSPKYLFRKEGQNVTLSCEQNLNHDAMYWYRQDPGQGLRLIYYSQIVNDFQKGDIAEGYSVSREKKESFPLTVTSAQKNPTAFYLCASSKGGSRTRTDTQYFGPGTRLTVL.

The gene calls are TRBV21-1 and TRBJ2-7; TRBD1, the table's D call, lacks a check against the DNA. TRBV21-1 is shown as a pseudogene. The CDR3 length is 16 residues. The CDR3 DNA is TGTGCCAGCAGCAATCACACGACAGGGGCGACCTACGAGCAGTACTTC. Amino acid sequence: CASSNHTTGATYEQYF.